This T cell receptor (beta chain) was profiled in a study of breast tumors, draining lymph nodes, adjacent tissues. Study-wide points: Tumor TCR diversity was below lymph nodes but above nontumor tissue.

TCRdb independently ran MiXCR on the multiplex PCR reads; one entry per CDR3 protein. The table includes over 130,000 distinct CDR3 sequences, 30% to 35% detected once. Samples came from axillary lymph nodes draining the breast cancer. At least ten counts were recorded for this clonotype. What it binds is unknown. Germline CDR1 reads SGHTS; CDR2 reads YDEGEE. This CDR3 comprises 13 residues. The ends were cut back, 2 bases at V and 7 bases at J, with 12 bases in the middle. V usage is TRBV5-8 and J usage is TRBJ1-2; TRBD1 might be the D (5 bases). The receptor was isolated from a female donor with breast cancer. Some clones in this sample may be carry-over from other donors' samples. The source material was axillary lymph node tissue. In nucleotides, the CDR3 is TGTGCCAGCAGCTTAGAGTGGGGCGGTGGCTACACCTTC. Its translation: CASSLEWGGGYTF.